The entry below gives a single T cell receptor beta chain sequence along with its context. Its antigen is undetermined. This record belongs to a study of blood T cells in healthy people across ages. Study information: Capture via template switching afforded approximately one barcoded beta molecule per two T cells.

Study findings and constraints: The recorded TCR beta diversity per million T cells decreased in a roughly linear manner with age.

Primers used in a second PCR of roughly 7 to 12 cycles were a sample-barcoded 5' primer and a J-beta primer mix. From the 5' RACE reads, TCRdb called clonotypes with MiXCR, one entry per CDR3 protein. Of over a million distinct CDR3 sequences in the sample, 59% were seen once. The CDR3 extends over 14 amino acids. V was cut by 5 bases and J by 3 bases, with 13 bases left in between. Germline V gene lookup returns CDR1 MDHEN and CDR2 SYDVKM. The chain uses TRBV28 and TRBJ1-2, with D tentatively TRBD1 (6 bases). Specimen: blood. The sequence was collected from a man younger than 30 in good health. This CDR3 reads CASSVDRPYYGYTF. The CDR3 DNA follows: TGTGCCAGCAGTGTAGACAGGCCGTACTATGGCTACACCTTC.